Shown below are 19 T cell receptor beta chains from a single sample sequenced in a study of CD8+CD57+ T cells in acquired aplastic anemia. Previously, flow cytometry had revealed CD8+CD57+ cell expansion in the patients chosen for sequencing. Genomic DNA constituted the template upon which TCR beta VDJ and CDR3 profiling was performed. TCRdb re-analysed the reads in MiXCR, keeping a single row per CDR3 protein. The table shows 300,000 or so distinct CDR3 sequences, with 45% to 65% occurring only once. The sample consisted of sorted CD4+, CD8+, or CD8+CD57+ T cells (not recorded which) from PBMCs. The receptors stem from a human donor with aplastic anemia.

The table lists this clonotype with many counts. A read error may explain this, as a much larger clone is one base away. The chain links TRBV10-3 to TRBJ2-2; 8 bases map to TRBD2. CDR1 and CDR2 (germline): ENHRY, SYGVKD. With V trimmed by 8 bases and J by 4 bases, 3 bases remained unmatched. The CDR3 contains 13 residues. The CDR3 DNA reads as TGTGCCATCGCACGGGAGGGCACCGGGGAGCTGTTTTTT. Translated, it gives CAIAREGTGELFF.

This clonotype has a count of ten or more. The chain combines TRBV11-2 with TRBJ2-7; 10 bases match TRBD1. J lost 2 bases, V lost 9 bases, and 4 bases had no gene match. The germline gives CDR1 SGHAT, CDR2 FQNNGV. This CDR3 is 13 amino acids long. Here the CDR3 reads CASSTGGTYEQYF. DNA for the CDR3: TGTGCCAGTTCGACAGGGGGCACCTACGAGCAGTACTTC.

CDR3 nucleotide sequence: TGCAGTGCGTGGGGACAGACGAACAATGAGCAGTTCTTC. Its translation is CSAWGQTNNEQFF. The genes are TRBV20-1 and TRBJ2-1, with 7 bases fitting TRBD1. The CDR3 sequence is 13 residues long. With 6 bases clipped from V and 5 bases from J, the junction kept 7 bases outside the gene matches. CDR1 and CDR2 (germline): DFQATT, SNEGSKA (reference sequence).

This chain uses TRBV19 with TRBJ1-5, with D possibly matching TRBD1 (6 bases). V shed 5 bases and J shed 0 bases, with 17 bases lying between them. The CDR3 runs to 17 residues. The germline V gene has CDR1 LNHDA and CDR2 SQIVND (reference sequence). Here the CDR3 DNA reads TGTGCCAGTAGTCCTCGGGGGGCAGGGTCTAGCAATCAGCCCCAGCATTTT. It encodes CASSPRGAGSSNQPQHF.

This chain links TRBV20-1 with TRBJ1-1; no firm D call. The CDR3 runs to 14 residues. The V gene lost 4 bases and the J gene lost 7 bases, with 19 bases spanning the gap. Germline CDR1 and CDR2: DFQATT and SNEGSKA (reference sequence). The CDR3 DNA is TGCAGTGCTAAGGGCTCTCTAAAGGCAGTTGAAGCTTTCTTT. Translation: CSAKGSLKAVEAFF.

The chain carries TRBV24-1 and TRBJ2-3; D is possibly TRBD2 (6 bases). CDR1 and CDR2 from the germline V gene are KGHDR and SFDVKD. This CDR3 is 12 amino acids long. With 11 bases removed from V and 1 base from J, the gap between germline ends came to 9 bases. The CDR3 reads CAIGRGTDTQYF. The CDR3 DNA sequence: TGTGCCATCGGGAGAGGCACAGATACGCAGTATTTT.

The chain employs TRBV19 and TRBJ2-6; no reliable D call. Per the germline V gene, CDR1 is LNHDA and CDR2 is SQIVND (reference sequence). This CDR3 contains 16 residues. The germline V and J ends were trimmed by 4 bases and 1 base, with 11 bases remaining between them. For the CDR3, the DNA is TGTGCCAGTAGTACCGGATGGGGATCTGGGGCCAACGTCCTGACTTTC. This gives the protein CASSTGWGSGANVLTF.

The chain has TRBV25-1 and TRBJ2-1; 10 nucleotides align to TRBD1. Germline CDR1 MGHDK, CDR2 SYGVNS. The V gene end was trimmed by 9 bases and the J gene end by 10 bases; junction bases not matched to a gene: 15. This CDR3 is built from 15 residues. In DNA, the CDR3 is TGTGCCAGTAGTATAGGGGGGACAGGGGCGAGCGAGCAGTTCTTC. Protein product: CASSIGGTGASEQFF.

The count of this clonotype is one. The junction does not match germline at one end; this may be a read error. V and J are TRBV7-7 and TRBJ2-7; TRBD1 or TRBD2 may be the D gene (5 bases each). The germline gives CDR1 SSHAT, CDR2 FNYEAQ (reference sequence). The CDR3 has 16 residues. DNA for the CDR3: TGTGCTAGCAGCTCATGCATATTGGGGGTGCCTGGAGAGCAGTACTTC. Protein: CASSSCILGVPGEQYF.

To note about this clonotype: Germline is not matched at one junction end, which may reflect a read error. V gene TRBV20-1 combines with J gene TRBJ2-3; D may be TRBD2 (5 bases). Germline loops: CDR1 DFQATT, CDR2 SNEGSKA (reference sequence). The CDR3 is made up of 10 amino acids. CDR3 coding DNA: TGCAGTGCTAAGGGATGGTGGGAGCTCTTT. Its protein is CSAKGWWELF.

This clonotype was counted at least ten times. The chain recombines TRBV7-8 with TRBJ2-7; no reliable D call. The CDR3 is made up of 14 amino acids. Trimming removed 2 bases at V and 7 bases at J, with 15 bases between. Germline V gives CDR1 SGHVS, CDR2 FQNEAQ. The CDR3 loop reads CASSLSVAVGEQYF. For the CDR3, the DNA is TGTGCCAGCAGCTTATCCGTGGCTGTAGGTGAGCAGTACTTC.

The chain uses TRBV6-5 and TRBJ2-1; 12 bases agree with TRBD2. The CDR3 has 15 residues. J lost 6 bases, V lost 5 bases, and 5 bases had no gene match. CDR1 and CDR2 (germline): MNHEY, SVGAGI. The CDR3 region is CASSELAGGLNEQFF. The CDR3 region has the DNA TGTGCCAGCAGTGAACTAGCGGGAGGCCTCAATGAGCAGTTCTTC.

This chain uses TRBV25-1 with TRBJ2-5, with 9 nucleotides matching TRBD1. Germline CDR1 reads MGHDK; CDR2 reads SYGVNS. The ends lost 4 bases at V and 2 bases at J; junction bases unmatched: 2. The CDR3 runs 14 residues. The DNA of the CDR3 is TGTGCCAGCAGTGGGGACAGGGAGCAAGAGACCCAGTACTTC. This encodes CASSGDREQETQYF.

The chain is built from TRBV9 and TRBJ1-4, with a possible D match to TRBD1 (5 bases). The V and J ends lost 4 bases and 8 bases respectively, with 18 bases between them. The germline CDR1 and CDR2 sequences are SGDLS and YYNGEE. The CDR3 has 15 residues. The CDR3 nucleotides read TGTGCCAGCAGCAATCGGGACGCGGCAGGAGAAAAACTGTTTTTT. Its protein is CASSNRDAAGEKLFF.

V usage is TRBV9 and J usage is TRBJ2-1; D is perhaps TRBD1 or TRBD2 (6 bases each). CDR1 and CDR2 (germline): SGDLS, YYNGEE. This CDR3 is built from 15 residues. V was shortened by 1 base and J by 4 bases, with 12 bases between the two germline ends. This chain's CDR3 is CASSVYGGRYNEQFF. In DNA, the CDR3 is TGTGCCAGCAGCGTATACGGGGGCCGTTACAATGAGCAGTTCTTC.

The rearrangement links TRBV19 to TRBJ2-5; D perhaps matches TRBD1 (5 bases). The germline gives CDR1 LNHDA, CDR2 SQIVND (reference sequence). The CDR3 loop spans 13 amino acids. The V end was cut by 6 bases, the J end by 4 bases, with 12 bases between. CDR3 amino acids: CASRGRAAETQYF. Here the CDR3 DNA reads TGTGCCAGTAGGGGCAGGGCGGCAGAGACCCAGTACTTC. The whole variable domain, filled in from reference TRBV19 and TRBJ2-5, reads DGGITQSPKYLFRKEGQNVTLSCEQNLNHDAMYWYRQDPGQGLRLIYYSQIVNDFQKGDIAEGYSVSREKKESFPLTVTSAQKNPTAFYLCASRGRAAETQYFGPGTRLLVL.

This chain links TRBV6-4 with TRBJ2-3; TRBD2 is a possible D gene (6 bases). The CDR3 has 15 amino acids. The germline CDR1 and CDR2 sequences are MRHNA and SNTAGT. Trimming removed 0 bases from V and 0 bases from J, with 7 bases in between. The CDR3 loop is CASSDSAGSTDTQYF. The DNA of the CDR3 is TGTGCCAGCAGTGACTCTGCGGGAAGCACAGATACGCAGTATTTT.

The CDR3 loop reads CASSDDRAASGNTIYF. For the CDR3, the DNA is TGTGCCAGTAGTGATGACCGGGCCGCCTCTGGAAACACCATATATTTT. V usage is TRBV19 and J usage is TRBJ1-3; D unresolved. Germline V gives CDR1 LNHDA, CDR2 SQIVND (reference sequence). This CDR3 has 16 residues. Between the trimmed V and J ends, which lost 5 bases and 0 bases, there was a span of 14 bases.

The chain recombines TRBV20-1 with TRBJ1-5; D uncertain. Per germline, CDR1 DFQATT and CDR2 SNEGSKA (reference sequence). The CDR3 covers 13 residues. The V end lost 6 bases, the J end lost 2 bases, and 11 bases lay between the germline ends. CDR3: CSADREGNQPQHF. The CDR3 DNA reads TGCAGTGCCGACCGGGAGGGCAATCAGCCCCAGCATTTT.